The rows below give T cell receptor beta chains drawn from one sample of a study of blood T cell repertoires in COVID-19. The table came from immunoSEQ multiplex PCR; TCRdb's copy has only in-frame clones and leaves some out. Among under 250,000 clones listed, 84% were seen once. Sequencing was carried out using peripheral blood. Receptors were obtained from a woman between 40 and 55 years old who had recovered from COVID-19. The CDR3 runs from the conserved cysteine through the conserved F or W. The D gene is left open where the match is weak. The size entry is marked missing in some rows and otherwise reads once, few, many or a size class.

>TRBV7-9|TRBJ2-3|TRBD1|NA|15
CASSLGQGGLDTQYF
TGTGCCAGCAGCTTAGGACAGGGCGGACTTGATACGCAGTATTTT
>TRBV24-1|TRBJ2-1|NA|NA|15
CAIKGGDALYNEQFF
TGTGCCATAAAAGGCGGAGACGCGCTATACAATGAGCAGTTCTTC
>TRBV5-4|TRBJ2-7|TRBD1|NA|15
CASSLTGKFSYEQYF
TGTGCCAGCAGCCTGACAGGGAAATTCTCCTACGAGCAGTACTTC
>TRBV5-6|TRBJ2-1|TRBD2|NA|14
CASSLTLFSGGGFF
TGTGCCAGCAGCCTCACGCTATTTAGCGGGGGTGGGTTCTTC
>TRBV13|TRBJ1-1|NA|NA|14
CASSAPRGPTEAFF
TGTGCCAGCAGCGCCCCGCGGGGCCCCACTGAAGCTTTCTTT
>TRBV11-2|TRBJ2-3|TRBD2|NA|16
CASSLIERGLADTQYF
TGTGCCAGCAGCTTGATCGAGCGGGGGTTGGCAGATACGCAGTATTTT
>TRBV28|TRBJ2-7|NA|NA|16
CASTRGDSGGTYEQYF
TGTGCCAGCACCCGAGGGGACTCGGGCGGGACCTACGAGCAGTACTTC
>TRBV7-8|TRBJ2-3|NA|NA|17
CASSFYWEVDYTDTQYF
TGTGCCAGCAGCTTCTATTGGGAGGTCGACTACACAGATACGCAGTATTTT
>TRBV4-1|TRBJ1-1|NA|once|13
CASSVMGSTEAFF
TGCGCCAGCAGCGTTATGGGGAGCACTGAAGCTTTCTTT
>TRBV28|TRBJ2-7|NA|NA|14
CASSFVGRAYEQYF
TGTGCCAGCAGTTTCGTGGGGCGAGCCTACGAGCAGTACTTC
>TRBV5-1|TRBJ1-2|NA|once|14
CASSPGTGPFDYTF
TGCGCCAGCAGCCCGGGGACTGGACCCTTTGACTACACCTTC